The entry that follows covers one TCR beta chain sequence. A far larger clone differs by one base, so this is likely a read error. Noted time point: newly diagnosed GD, antithyroid drugs for less than 3 months. PBMC RNA was the source of the TCR library. The source of the patients was an endocrinology department in Xi'an, China. This sample was included in a study of regulatory T cells in long-lasting Graves disease. Library construction for TCR beta used iRepertoire HTBI primers and Arm-PCR of CDR3 regions. MiXCR, applied by TCRdb to the multiplex PCR reads, yields one record per CDR3 protein. The table shows roughly 420,000 distinct CDR3 sequences, with about 16% occurring only once. These sequences were also reported in another study, on T cells in Graves' hyperthyroidism and ophthalmopathy.

This sample comprised peripheral blood mononuclear cells (PBMCs), obtained at new diagnosis, from a patient treated with antithyroid drugs. This receptor was obtained from a woman under 40 with Graves disease.

CDR3 bases: TGTGCCATCAGTTTCCCGGGCGGGTCGGGGTATGGCTACACCTTC. It yields the protein CAISFPGGSGYGYTF. The rearrangement joins TRBV10-3 to TRBJ1-2; D is unclear. Trimming took 5 bases from V and 5 from J, leaving 18 bases between them. Per germline, CDR1 ENHRY and CDR2 SYGVKD. This CDR3 has 15 residues.